This T cell receptor (beta chain) was sequenced for a study of cytomegalovirus exposure and HLA in healthy donors. The CDR3 loop spans 15 amino acids. Germline V CDR1 and CDR2: MNHEY, SVGAGI. Trimming stripped 6 bases from V and 3 bases from J, with 15 bases between. General study points: Some V segments, TRBV6-2 and TRBV6-3 among them, were indistinguishable and were therefore excluded. A later analysis linked a missense DCLRE1C variant to TCR beta V- and J-gene trimming.

Primers included in the PCR were 60 Vbeta and 13 Jbeta primers. The table came from immunoSEQ multiplex PCR; TCRdb's copy has only in-frame clones and leaves some out. Among 130,000 or so clones listed, around three quarters were seen once. This clone has just a few counts. Its antigen is still unknown. The sample comprised PBMCs. This receptor was obtained from a woman between 35 and 50 years old in good health and CMV-seronegative. This sequence joins TRBV6-5 and TRBJ1-5, with D possibly matching TRBD1 (6 bases). The CDR3 DNA reads as TGTGCCAGCAGCCCCTTAGGGGGGGACAATCAGCCCCAGCATTTT. Protein: CASSPLGGDNQPQHF.